This TCR beta chain was sequenced during a study of OX40 agonist ivuxolimab in advanced cancers. At the level of the whole study: The costimulatory receptor OX40 (CD134) was targeted by ivuxolimab, a fully human IgG2 agonistic monoclonal antibody. Intravenous ivuxolimab was administered to patients every 2 weeks at six dose levels: 0.01, 0.1, 0.3, 1.5, 3 and 10 mg/kg. Of the roughly 52 dose-escalation patients, hepatocellular carcinoma was present in approximately 20, melanoma in around 15, renal cell carcinoma in 9 and head and neck cancer in 9. The dose-escalation cohort was about 87% male with a mean age of around 62 years, ranging from roughly 23 to 90. Prior anti-PD-1, anti-PD-L1 or anti-CTLA-4 therapy was permitted, and approximately 42% of dose-escalation patients had received checkpoint inhibitors. Partial responses occurred in three dose-escalation patients, of whom one had hepatocellular carcinoma and two had cutaneous melanoma. The purpose of peripheral TCRbeta sequencing was to test whether ivuxolimab changed TCR sequence diversity and led to clonal T-cell expansion. The paper describes the monotherapy dose-escalation part (N of about 54 patients) of the phase I trial of ivuxolimab.

Paper-wide results and their limitations: In partial responders in the 0.1-3.0 mg/kg groups, normalized peripheral clonal expansion was found to be among the lowest, especially among CD8+ T cells. At doses of 0.1 to 3.0 mg/kg, clonal expansion of both CD4+ and CD8+ T cells in blood was seen between baseline and week 6. After ivuxolimab, expanded clones were on average more numerous among CD8+ T cells than among CD4+ T cells. Antigen specificity was not determined for the clonally expanded peripheral T cells. Low levels of normalized T-cell clonal expansion were also seen in some patients who did not respond.

To sequence the TCRbeta CDR3 region, genomic DNA was isolated from the sorted cells. The immunoSEQ Assay was used to sequence the TCRbeta CDR3 regions. TCRdb re-hosts the immuneACCESS table, in-frame sequences only. Its copies lack some clones; in the studies checked, an unresolved V gene accounts for under half of them, and the cause for the rest is not known. The sample table records 100,000 or so clones; 90% to 96% of these occur just once. Of the sample, 2% falls within the top ten clones. Patients with a history of autoimmune disease or receiving systemic immunosuppression were excluded from the trial. Peripheral blood for TCR sequencing was collected from all dose cohorts at baseline, on cycle 4 day 1, and on cycle 7 day 1. The samples were drawn from a first-in-human, open-label, multicenter phase I dose-escalation trial of ivuxolimab. Adults with locally advanced or metastatic head and neck squamous cell, hepatocellular, melanoma or renal cell carcinoma were enrolled in the trial. Before TCR sequencing, CD4+ T cells and CD8+ T cells were sorted from peripheral blood as separate populations.

Comment on this clone: Its target antigen remains unknown. No clone much larger than this one lies a single base away; base qualities are absent.

CDR1 and CDR2 (MGHRA, YSYEKL) derive from the germline V gene. The CDR3 holds 15 amino acids from the cysteine to the phenylalanine. The kept DNA is CDR3 alone, 45 bases in frame from the first base. V and J are truncated by 0 bases and 5 bases respectively, leaving an intervening sequence of 13 bases. The chain couples TRBV4-1 to TRBJ1-1; 6 matching bases give a weak D call of TRBD1. Specimen: CD4+ or CD8+ T cells sorted from blood, collected in a trial of the OX40 agonist ivuxolimab. This clonotype was sampled from an adult with an advanced solid tumor such as melanoma, head and neck, liver or kidney cancer. The sequenced DNA is TGCGCCAGCAGCCAAGATACACAGGGAGGAACTGAAGCTTTCTTT. Translated, this gives CASSQDTQGGTEAFF.